These 28 T cell receptor beta chains came from one sample sequenced in a study of control samples from healthy donors and cancer patients. Repertoires were generated with immunoSEQ multiplex PCR, while TCRdb's copy carries only in-frame clones and drops some. The sample lists roughly 120,000 clones, about 93% occurring once. Sequencing used PBMCs. The receptor source for this set is a man aged 50 to 60 with head and neck cancer.

The CDR3 region is CASSPGGGNYGYTF. In DNA form, the CDR3 reads TGTGCCAGCTCACCCGGGGGCGGGAACTATGGCTACACCTTC. V usage is TRBV18 and J usage is TRBJ1-2; the D gene is possibly TRBD1 (6 bases). Trimming left V 3 bases short and J 2 bases short, with 10 bases between. The CDR3 has 14 amino acids. Germline-derived CDR1 and CDR2 are KGHSH and LQKENI.

The CDR3 sequence is CASSFGGDYGYTF. CDR3 DNA sequence: TGCGCCAGCAGCTTTGGGGGGGACTATGGCTACACCTTC. The chain combines TRBV5-1 with TRBJ1-2; tentatively, D is TRBD1 (5 bases). The germline CDR1 and CDR2 sequences are SGHRS and YFSETQ. The CDR3 totals 13 residues. V gave up 2 bases and J gave up 3 bases, with 8 bases separating them.

V usage is TRBV2 and J usage is TRBJ2-1, with D perhaps TRBD2 (5 bases). The V gene lost 6 bases and the J gene lost 2 bases, with 14 bases spanning the gap. The CDR3 has 15 amino acids. CDR1 SNHLY and CDR2 FYNNEI come from the germline V gene. The CDR3 coding sequence is TGTGCCAGCAGAGGTACCACCGGGACCTACAATGAGCAGTTCTTC. Translating gives CASRGTTGTYNEQFF.

The chain combines TRBV12-3 or TRBV12-4 with TRBJ1-1; 8 nucleotides agree with TRBD1. The CDR3 sequence is 12 residues long. V lost 5 bases and J lost 11; bases outside the gene matches: 7. CDR3 amino acids: CASSAQGARAFF. The CDR3 DNA reads as TGTGCCAGCAGTGCTCAGGGGGCGCGGGCTTTCTTT.

This rearrangement joins TRBV5-1 to TRBJ1-2; D remains ambiguous. Trimming took 3 bases from V and 0 from J, leaving 18 bases between them. Per germline, CDR1 SGHRS and CDR2 YFSETQ. This CDR3 spans 17 amino acids. In DNA form, the CDR3 reads TGCGCCAGCAGCTACTACACGGTTCGTAACGCTAACTATGGCTACACCTTC. Translated, it gives CASSYYTVRNANYGYTF.

The V gene is TRBV19, the J gene TRBJ1-2; D remains ambiguous. CDR1 is LNHDA and CDR2 is SQIVND in the germline V gene (reference sequence). With 10 bases removed from V and 3 bases from J, the gap between germline ends came to 9 bases. This CDR3 has 11 amino acids. CDR3 sequence reads: CATRGHYGYTF. As DNA, the CDR3 is TGTGCCACCAGAGGTCACTATGGCTACACCTTC.

The CDR3 sequence is CASSMWGKIPTNEKLFF. In DNA form, the CDR3 reads TGTGCCAGTAGTATGTGGGGAAAGATACCAACTAATGAAAAACTGTTTTTT. This chain connects TRBV19 to TRBJ1-4; D call uncertain. This CDR3 is 17 amino acids long. V was clipped by 3 bases and J by 0 bases, with 14 bases between them. Per germline, CDR1 LNHDA and CDR2 SQIVND (reference sequence).

The rearrangement uses TRBV19 and TRBJ1-1, with D possibly matching TRBD1 (5 bases). Germline V CDR1 and CDR2: LNHDA, SQIVND (reference sequence). The ends were cut back, 6 bases at V and 0 bases at J, with 11 bases in the middle. CDR3 length: 14 amino acids. CDR3 in amino acids: CASRMGLMNTEAFF. CDR3 in DNA: TGTGCCAGTAGAATGGGGCTAATGAACACTGAAGCTTTCTTT.

V and J are TRBV15 and TRBJ1-2; 10 bases are a match to TRBD1. The CDR3 covers 16 residues. Germline values: CDR1 LNHNV, CDR2 YYDKDF (reference sequence). V was pared by 1 base and J by 3 bases, with 5 bases of the junction left unmatched. This CDR3 is CATSRAGTGAHYGYTF. The CDR3 DNA sequence: TGTGCCACCAGCAGAGCCGGGACAGGGGCCCACTATGGCTACACCTTC.

This clone was observed once. The rearrangement joins TRBV12-3 or TRBV12-4 to TRBJ2-7; no reliable D call. Trimming shortened V by 6 bases and J by 3 bases, and 6 bases separated the two germline ends. The CDR3 is made up of 11 amino acids. The DNA for the CDR3 is TGTGCCAGCAGCCGTCTCTACGAGCAGTACTTC. Translating it yields CASSRLYEQYF.

The V gene is TRBV20-1, the J gene TRBJ1-1; D may be TRBD1 (6 bases). Trimming took 3 bases from V and 1 from J, leaving 12 bases between them. This CDR3 has 14 residues. The germline CDR1 and CDR2 sequences are DFQATT and SNEGSKA (reference sequence). The chain's CDR3 is CSASRGAWNTEAFF. As DNA, the CDR3 is TGCAGTGCTAGTAGGGGGGCTTGGAACACTGAAGCTTTCTTT.

The chain employs TRBV28 and TRBJ2-7, with D tentatively TRBD1 (5 bases). Deletions cut 2 bases from V and 0 bases from J, with 11 bases between. The CDR3 loop spans 15 amino acids. Germline lookup yields CDR1 MDHEN and CDR2 SYDVKM. CDR3 sequence reads: CASSLGQGGSYEQYF. CDR3 bases: TGTGCCAGCAGTTTAGGGCAGGGTGGCTCCTACGAGCAGTACTTC. Looking up the rest from reference TRBV28 and TRBJ2-7 gives the full variable domain: DVKVTQSSRYLVKRTGEKVFLECVQDMDHENMFWYRQDPGLGLRLIYFSYDVKMKEKGDIPEGYSVSREKKERFSLILESASTNQTSMYLCASSLGQGGSYEQYFGPGTRLTVT.

J is TRBJ2-7 and V is TRBV14; 9 bases are a match to TRBD1. J was trimmed by 7 bases and V by 1 base; bases with no gene match: 11. The germline CDR1 and CDR2 sequences are SGHDN and FVKESK. The CDR3 has 16 amino acids. This CDR3 reads CASSQVKGQGNWEQYF. CDR3 DNA sequence: TGTGCCAGCAGCCAAGTGAAAGGACAGGGGAATTGGGAGCAGTACTTC.

V is TRBV19 and J is TRBJ1-6, with D possibly being TRBD1 (6 bases). The V and J ends lost 6 bases and 12 bases respectively, with 15 bases between them. Per the germline V gene, CDR1 is LNHDA and CDR2 is SQIVND (reference sequence). CDR3 length: 13 residues. Written as DNA, the CDR3 is TGTGCCAGTAGCAACAGGGACAATGAACCCCTCCACTTT. This gives the protein CASSNRDNEPLHF.

The chain links TRBV30 to TRBJ1-3; possible D gene TRBD1, 5 bases. V gave up 3 bases and J gave up 2 bases, with 8 bases separating them. Germline-derived CDR1 and CDR2 are GTSNPN and SVGIG (reference sequence). The CDR3 has 13 residues. CDR3 bases: TGTGCCTGGAGCTCGGGGCCTGGAAACACCATATATTTT. Amino acids: CAWSSGPGNTIYF.

The V call is TRBV6-5, the J call TRBJ1-2; weak D call: TRBD1 (5 bases). The CDR3 is made up of 14 amino acids. Germline-derived CDR1 and CDR2 are MNHEY and SVGAGI. V lost 8 bases and J lost 8, with 21 bases in between. The CDR3, as DNA: TGTGCCAGCCCCTCGGAGGGGCTGTATCTGGGCTACACCTTC. Translation: CASPSEGLYLGYTF.

There are a few counts of this clone. The V gene is TRBV6-4, the J gene TRBJ1-4; TRBD1 agrees at 10 bases. The CDR3 has 14 amino acids. V trimming: 2 bases; J trimming: 16 bases; junction bases outside the gene matches: 10. Germline V gene lookup returns CDR1 MRHNA and CDR2 SNTAGT. The DNA for the CDR3 is TGTGCCAGCAGTGACGAGACAGGGGGCCTCCGGGGGTTTTTT. Its protein product is CASSDETGGLRGFF.

The CDR3: CASSLDGDGGELFF. The CDR3 bases are TGTGCCAGCAGCTTAGATGGTGATGGCGGGGAGCTGTTTTTT. The chain uses TRBV7-2 and TRBJ2-2; D is unclear. The CDR3 length is 14 residues. With 1 base removed from V and 7 bases from J, the gap between germline ends came to 10 bases. Germline CDR1 is SGHTA and CDR2 is FQGNSA.

The rearrangement uses TRBV27 and TRBJ2-1; D perhaps matches TRBD1 (6 bases). V lost 3 bases and J lost 8, with 11 bases in between. The CDR3 runs 13 residues. Germline CDR1 reads MNHEY; CDR2 reads SMNVEV (reference sequence). CDR3 protein: CASSLNRVHEQFF. DNA for the CDR3: TGTGCCAGCAGTTTGAACAGGGTACATGAGCAGTTCTTC.

J is TRBJ2-1 and V is TRBV5-1; 8 positions agree with TRBD1. This CDR3 comprises 15 residues. Trimming removed 3 bases from V and 1 base from J; junction bases left unmatched: 3. CDR1 SGHRS and CDR2 YFSETQ come from the germline V gene. Here the CDR3 DNA reads TGCGCCAGCAGCTCGGACAGGGAGTCCTACAATGAGCAGTTCTTC. Its protein product is CASSSDRESYNEQFF.

The chain combines TRBV18 with TRBJ1-6; D is unresolved. The length of the CDR3 is 14 residues. The V end was cut by 1 base, the J end by 10 bases, with 11 bases between. CDR1 and CDR2 from the germline V gene are KGHSH and LQKENI. The CDR3: CASSPQGGRSPLHF. The CDR3 coding sequence is TGTGCCAGCTCACCACAGGGTGGCCGATCACCCCTCCACTTT.

This chain links TRBV5-6 with TRBJ1-2; D unresolved. CDR3 length: 17 residues. Per germline, CDR1 SGHDT and CDR2 YYEEEE. Trimming shortened V by 4 bases and J by 3 bases, and 22 bases separated the two germline ends. CDR3 in amino acids: CASSLIRVHVYDYGYTF. CDR3 in DNA: TGTGCCAGCAGCCTCATCCGGGTTCACGTTTATGACTATGGCTACACCTTC.

For the CDR3, the DNA is TGCGCCAGCCACCCCTGGGGAGAGAACACTGAAGCTTTCTTT. Its translation: CASHPWGENTEAFF. The chain carries TRBV5-1 and TRBJ1-1; the D is unclear. The ends were cut back, 7 bases at V and 1 base at J, with 14 bases in the middle. Germline lookup yields CDR1 SGHRS and CDR2 YFSETQ. The CDR3 runs to 14 residues.

The V and J genes are TRBV30 and TRBJ2-5; a possible D gene is TRBD2 (5 bases). The CDR3 contains 13 residues. Germline values: CDR1 GTSNPN, CDR2 SVGIG (reference sequence). The V gene lost 2 bases and the J gene lost 1 base, with 8 bases spanning the gap. The CDR3 region has the DNA TGTGCCTGGAGTAAAGGACTCCAAGAGACCCAGTACTTC. Its protein product is CAWSKGLQETQYF. The full variable domain, its missing parts supplied by reference TRBV30 and TRBJ2-5, is SQTIHQWPATLVQPVGSPLSLECTVEGTSNPNLYWYRQAAGRGLQLLFYSVGIGQISSEVPQNLSASRPQDRQFILSSKKLLLSDSGFYLCAWSKGLQETQYFGPGTRLLVL.

The rearrangement links TRBV6-5 to TRBJ1-6, with D perhaps matching TRBD1 (6 bases). CDR3 length equals 15 residues. With 4 bases removed from V and 6 bases from J, the gap between germline ends came to 13 bases. Germline loops: CDR1 MNHEY, CDR2 SVGAGI. CDR3 in amino acids: CASSSPGTPNSPLHF. In DNA, the CDR3 is TGTGCCAGCAGTTCCCCGGGGACACCTAATTCACCCCTCCACTTT.

The chain employs TRBV27 and TRBJ2-5, with D tentatively TRBD1 or TRBD2 (6 bases each). Per the germline V gene, CDR1 is MNHEY and CDR2 is SMNVEV (reference sequence). V lost 3 bases and J lost 1, with 9 bases in between. The CDR3 length is 14 residues. The CDR3 nucleotides are TGTGCCAGCAGTTTTAGGGGGGCCCAAGAGACCCAGTACTTC. Translated, it gives CASSFRGAQETQYF.

The gene calls are TRBV5-4 and TRBJ1-3; TRBD1 might be the D (5 bases). The CDR3 covers 14 residues. Germline CDR1 and CDR2: SGHNT and YYREEE (reference sequence). Trimming took off 4 bases at V and 0 bases at J, with 8 bases between the two ends. CDR3 residues: CASSTDSSGNTIYF. In nucleotides, the CDR3 is TGTGCCAGCAGCACCGACAGCTCTGGAAACACCATATATTTT.

This clone was detected only once. This chain uses TRBV6-5 with TRBJ2-3; 7 nucleotides align to TRBD2. Germline-derived CDR1 and CDR2 are MNHEY and SVGAGI. The CDR3 runs to 15 residues. Trimming at V came to 2 bases and at J to 0 bases, leaving 2 bases not matched to a gene. This CDR3 is CASSYRRGSTDTQYF. CDR3 sequence (DNA): TGTGCCAGCAGTTACCGGCGGGGGAGCACAGATACGCAGTATTTT.